What follows are 6 T cell receptor beta chains derived from one specimen sequenced in a study of blood T cell repertoires in COVID-19. Repertoires were generated with immunoSEQ multiplex PCR, while TCRdb's copy carries only in-frame clones and drops some. The data contain fewer than 600,000 clones, nearly 90% of them seen just once; the ten biggest clones take up about 0.91%. The sequencing sample was made of peripheral blood. All receptors come from a man in his late teens or twenties with COVID-19, enrolled during active disease.

The chain links TRBV4-1 to TRBJ1-3; D gene unclear. The CDR3 is made up of 12 amino acids. CDR1 and CDR2 (germline): MGHRA, YSYEKL. V lost 1 base to trimming and J lost 7 bases, with 5 bases between them. The DNA of the CDR3 is TGCGCCAGCAGCCAAGTCGGGAACACCATATATTTT. This gives the protein CASSQVGNTIYF.

Only a few counts were recorded for this clone. The chain combines TRBV29-1 with TRBJ2-7, with 8 bases that match TRBD1. Germline values: CDR1 SQVTM, CDR2 ANQGSEA. The trim removed 1 base at V and 5 bases at J, leaving 4 bases unmatched. This CDR3 has 13 residues. Here the CDR3 DNA reads TGCAGCGTTGAAGGACAGGGGACCCACGAGCAGTACTTC. Translated, it gives CSVEGQGTHEQYF.

V gene TRBV6-5 combines with J gene TRBJ1-1, with D possibly TRBD1 on 6 matching bases. Trimming pared 0 bases from V and 11 bases from J, leaving 13 bases between. Germline assignment: CDR1 MNHEY and CDR2 SVGAGI. This CDR3 comprises 13 residues. The CDR3 DNA sequence: TGTGCCAGCAGTTACTCGAATTTGGGGGCGGCTTTCTTT. Amino acid sequence: CASSYSNLGAAFF.

This chain connects TRBV5-8 to TRBJ2-2; 13 bases are shared with TRBD2. With V trimmed by 5 bases and J by 0 bases, 7 bases remained unmatched. Germline V gene data show CDR1 as SGHTS and CDR2 as YDEGEE. The CDR3 has 18 residues. CDR3 coding DNA: TGTGCCAGCAGGAGTGGACTAGCGGGGGCCGCGAACACCGGGGAGCTGTTTTTT. This sequence encodes CASRSGLAGAANTGELFF.

J is TRBJ2-1 and V is TRBV2; a possible D gene is TRBD1 (5 bases). V was cut by 10 bases and J by 9 bases, with 16 bases left in between. The CDR3 has 12 residues. Germline V CDR1 and CDR2: SNHLY, FYNNEI. The CDR3 region is CATVGLRGEQFF. In DNA form, the CDR3 reads TGTGCCACCGTGGGGCTCAGAGGTGAGCAGTTCTTC. Supplemented by reference TRBV2 and TRBJ2-1, the full variable domain reads EPEVTQTPSHQVTQMGQEVILRCVPISNHLYFYWYRQILGQKVEFLVSFYNNEISEKSEIFDDQFSVERPDGSNFTLKIRSTKLEDSAMYFCATVGLRGEQFFGPGTRLTVL.

CDR3 loop: CASSVGGRGAEQFF. CDR3 bases: TGTGCCAGCAGTGTTGGAGGGCGGGGGGCGGAGCAGTTCTTC. The J gene is TRBJ2-1, the V gene TRBV2; 8 bases match TRBD2. CDR1 and CDR2 from the germline V gene are SNHLY and FYNNEI. The CDR3 totals 14 residues. With 4 bases clipped from V and 10 bases from J, the junction kept 9 bases outside the gene matches.